This TCR beta chain was sequenced during a study of CD8 T cells in Susac syndrome. The germline V gene encodes CDR1 WSHSY and CDR2 SAAADI. This CDR3 is built from 14 residues. Trimming removed 7 bases at V and 0 bases at J, with 12 bases between. Random hexamers primed reverse transcription of about 0.45 to 1 ug RNA. Amplification of the TCR beta CDR3 was carried out by immunoSEQ multiplex PCR, which spanned a total of 54 Vbeta and 13 Jbeta segments. TCRdb ran MiXCR on the immunoSEQ multiplex PCR reads and lists one entry per CDR3 protein. The sample lists a few hundred thousand distinct CDR3 sequences, approximately 89% seen once, with approximately 0.11% in the top ten. TCR beta from blood CD8+ and CD4+ T cells was sequenced. In contrast to the negatively isolated CD8+ and CD4+ T cells, TEMRA cells were FACS-enriched.

V gene TRBV10-2 combines with J gene TRBJ1-1; weak D call: TRBD1 (6 bases). Sequenced: CD8+ T cells from PBMCs. The source of this sequence is a human donor with multiple sclerosis. The CDR3 spells CASTEGGMNTEAFF. The CDR3, as DNA: TGCGCCAGCACAGAGGGGGGTATGAACACTGAAGCTTTCTTT.